These T cell receptor beta chains were read from a single sample in a study of control samples from healthy donors and cancer patients. Using immunoSEQ multiplex PCR, the repertoire was profiled, and TCRdb retains in-frame clones only, with some absent. This table has around 86,000 clones, 85% to 90% appearing once. What was sequenced was PBMCs. The origin of the receptors is an older woman with head and neck cancer. CDR3s include the opening cysteine and the closing phenylalanine or tryptophan. The order of the fields is V gene, J gene, CDR3 protein.

TRBV28,TRBJ1-1,CASSLIRTGNTEAFF
TRBV7-8,TRBJ2-7,CASSPYLPGQNLRHEQYF
TRBV18,TRBJ2-3,CASSPRSPSTDTQYF
TRBV28,TRBJ1-6,CASSLRAGNSPLHF
TRBV25-1,TRBJ2-1,CASSENRGTPGEQFF
TRBV6-5,TRBJ2-7,CASSLGLAGDEQYF
TRBV7-7,TRBJ2-7,CASSLAPGQEGTSEIYEQYF
TRBV5-1,TRBJ2-7,CASIEGQGVGEQYF
TRBV9,TRBJ1-2,CASRRSGTNYGYTF
TRBV20-1,TRBJ1-6,CSASSSRNSPLHF
TRBV7-2,TRBJ1-2,CASSLEGIYGYTF
TRBV12-3/TRBV12-4,TRBJ1-1,CASTTRRHGEAFF
TRBV6-6,TRBJ1-1,CASRFENTEAFF
TRBV12-3/TRBV12-4,TRBJ1-1,CASSLGGGAEAFF
TRBV3-1/TRBV3-2,TRBJ2-3,CASSQPGLAALTDTQYF
TRBV29-1,TRBJ2-1,CSGTGTAAYSYNEQFF
TRBV5-1,TRBJ2-1,CASSPTGTGFIGEQFF
TRBV18,TRBJ1-6,CASSPSGDNSPLHF
TRBV6-1,TRBJ1-6,CASSEVVGKGYNSPLHF
TRBV12-3/TRBV12-4,TRBJ2-5,CASSLGQGQTQYF
TRBV6-5,TRBJ1-1,CASSLRGTKNTEAFF
TRBV2,TRBJ1-5,CASSEDGGNQPQHF